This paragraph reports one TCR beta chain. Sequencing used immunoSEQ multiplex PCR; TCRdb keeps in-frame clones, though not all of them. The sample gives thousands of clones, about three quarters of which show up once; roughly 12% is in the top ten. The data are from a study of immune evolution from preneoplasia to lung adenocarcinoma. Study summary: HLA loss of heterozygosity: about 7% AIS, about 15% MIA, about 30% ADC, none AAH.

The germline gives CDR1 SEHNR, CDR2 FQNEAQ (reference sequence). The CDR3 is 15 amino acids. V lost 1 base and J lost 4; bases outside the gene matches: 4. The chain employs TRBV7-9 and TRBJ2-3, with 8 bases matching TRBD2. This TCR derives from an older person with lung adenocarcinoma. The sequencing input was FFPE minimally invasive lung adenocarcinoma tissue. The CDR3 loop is CASSLGLAGPDTQYF. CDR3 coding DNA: TGTGCCAGCAGCTTAGGTCTAGCGGGCCCAGATACGCAGTATTTT. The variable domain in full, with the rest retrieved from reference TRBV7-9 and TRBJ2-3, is DTGVSQNPRHKITKRGQNVTFRCDPISEHNRLYWYRQTLGQGPEFLTYFQNEAQLEKSRLLSDRFSAERPKGSFSTLEIQRTEQGDSAMYLCASSLGLAGPDTQYFGPGTRLTVL.